This is a list of T cell receptor beta chains from one sample in a study of T cell repertoires in cytomegalovirus infection. One entry per CDR3 protein results from TCRdb running MiXCR on the reads. Among roughly 760,000 distinct CDR3 sequences listed, less than 40% were seen once. Sample: PBMCs. All receptors derive from a human donor in good health (CMV status not recorded). Some clones in this sample may be carry-over from other donors' samples. Both conserved end residues are part of each CDR3. The D gene is left open where the match is weak. Clone size, where shown, is once, few, many, or a class for clones that have expanded.

v_gene: TRBV28; d_gene: NA; abundance: few; j_gene: TRBJ2-3; CDR3aa: CASSFVGGLTDTQYF; CDR3nt: TGTGCCAGCAGTTTTGTGGGCGGCCTCACAGATACGCAGTATTTT
v_gene: TRBV2; d_gene: NA; abundance: NA; j_gene: TRBJ2-3; CDR3aa: CASRGRTELTADTQYF; CDR3nt: TGTGCCAGCAGGGGCCGGACAGAGCTAACGGCAGATACGCAGTATTTT
v_gene: TRBV6-8; d_gene: TRBD1; abundance: NA; j_gene: TRBJ1-4; CDR3aa: CASSTGAHANEKLFF; CDR3nt: TGTGCCAGCAGTACAGGGGCGCATGCTAATGAAAAACTGTTTTTT
v_gene: TRBV28; d_gene: NA; abundance: many; j_gene: TRBJ2-1; CDR3aa: CASTDPRGQGGEQFF; CDR3nt: TGTGCCAGCACCGATCCTCGAGGGCAGGGCGGTGAGCAGTTCTTC
v_gene: TRBV4-1; d_gene: TRBD2; abundance: few; j_gene: TRBJ2-5; CDR3aa: CASSPNGLAVKETQYF; CDR3nt: TGCGCCAGCAGCCCAAACGGACTAGCGGTTAAAGAGACCCAGTACTTC
v_gene: TRBV12-3/TRBV12-4; d_gene: TRBD1; abundance: NA; j_gene: TRBJ1-2; CDR3aa: CASSWDRERRPNYGYTF; CDR3nt: TGTGCCAGCAGTTGGGACAGGGAAAGGAGGCCTAACTATGGCTACACCTTC
v_gene: TRBV28; d_gene: NA; abundance: many; j_gene: TRBJ1-2; CDR3aa: CASLTGALGLGYTF; CDR3nt: TGTGCCAGCCTGACAGGTGCCCTTGGGCTTGGCTACACCTTC
v_gene: TRBV27; d_gene: NA; abundance: NA; j_gene: TRBJ2-2; CDR3aa: CASSLRRFTGELFF; CDR3nt: TGTGCCAGCAGTTTGAGGAGGTTCACCGGGGAGCTGTTTTTT
v_gene: TRBV5-6; d_gene: NA; abundance: NA; j_gene: TRBJ2-2; CDR3aa: CASSFRQGGRTGELFF; CDR3nt: TGTGCCAGCAGCTTTAGACAGGGAGGTCGGACCGGGGAGCTGTTTTTT
v_gene: TRBV4-1; d_gene: NA; abundance: few; j_gene: TRBJ2-7; CDR3aa: CASSQEGGLRTYEQYF; CDR3nt: TGCGCCAGCAGCCAAGAAGGAGGGCTTCGCACCTACGAGCAGTACTTC